These 6 T cell receptor beta chains were sequenced from one sample in a study of shared clonotypes between healthy human individuals. The repertoire was sequenced with immunoSEQ multiplex PCR; TCRdb's copy has only in-frame clones and lacks some. The repertoire holds hundreds of thousands of clones, with roughly nine tenths as singletons. Positively selected for CCR7, the CD45RO-negative cells used as naive CD8 cells excluded terminally differentiated effector memory CD45RA+ cells. The sequencing input was naive CD8+ T cells sorted from blood. Receptors originate from a man aged 25 to 40 in good health.

This sequence joins TRBV29-1 and TRBJ2-7; D perhaps matches TRBD2 (6 bases). V was cut by 3 bases and J by 5 bases, with 14 bases left in between. Germline CDR1 reads SQVTM; CDR2 reads ANQGSEA. This CDR3 region has 13 residues. The CDR3 DNA reads as TGCAGCGTTGAGTGGGCCGGCGGGGACGAGCAGTACTTC. It is translated as CSVEWAGGDEQYF.

The chain links TRBV6-4 to TRBJ2-1; unclear D gene. Trimming took 2 bases from V and 1 from J, leaving 15 bases between them. The CDR3 spans 17 residues. Germline CDR1 and CDR2: MRHNA and SNTAGT. The CDR3 loop reads CASSDRAGKLSYNEQFF. The CDR3 DNA reads as TGTGCCAGCAGTGACAGGGCAGGAAAGCTATCCTACAATGAGCAGTTCTTC.

The chain recombines TRBV6-6 with TRBJ2-7; a weak D match, TRBD2 (6 bases). Germline V gene data show CDR1 as MNHNY and CDR2 as SVGAGI (reference sequence). This CDR3 region has 12 residues. Trimming removed 10 bases at V and 6 bases at J, with 16 bases between. The CDR3 bases are TGTGCCATCCGGGACTCTAGGTCCGAGCAGTACTTC. The encoded protein is CAIRDSRSEQYF.

This clone is a singleton in its sample. The chain has TRBV5-1 and TRBJ2-7, with 11 nucleotides matching TRBD2. The V segment lost 4 bases and the J segment 0 bases; nucleotides outside the gene matches: 9. Germline values: CDR1 SGHRS, CDR2 YFSETQ. CDR3 length: 17 amino acids. The CDR3, as DNA: TGCGCCAGCAGCCTCCGACTAGCGGGACCGAGCTCCTACGAGCAGTACTTC. This gives the protein CASSLRLAGPSSYEQYF.

This chain uses TRBV29-1 with TRBJ2-5; D ambiguous. The CDR3 length is 12 residues. CDR1 and CDR2 (germline): SQVTM, ANQGSEA. V was cut by 6 bases and J by 5 bases, with 13 bases left in between. The CDR3 loop reads CSVQPRRETQYF. CDR3 bases: TGCAGCGTGCAACCACGTCGCGAGACCCAGTACTTC. Full variable domain (missing parts from reference TRBV29-1 and TRBJ2-5): SAVISQKPSRDICQRGTSLTIQCQVDSQVTMMFWYRQQPGQSLTLIATANQGSEATYESGFVIDKFPISRPNLTFSTLTVSNMSPEDSSIYLCSVQPRRETQYFGPGTRLLVL.

CDR3 sequence (DNA): TGTGCCAGCAGCTCACTTCCCTACGAGCAGTACTTC. Its translation is CASSSLPYEQYF. The chain couples TRBV7-2 to TRBJ2-7; unclear D gene. Per germline, CDR1 SGHTA and CDR2 FQGNSA. Trimming removed 4 bases at V and 2 bases at J, with 6 bases between. This CDR3 spans 12 amino acids.